This paragraph covers one T cell receptor (beta chain) sequence. Indicated treatment: oral pan-JAK inhibitor, 5-10 mg twice daily. Peripheral blood samples and lesional scalp punch biopsies were obtained from alopecia areata patients. Sequencing used cDNA as its template, made by extracting RNA and reverse transcribing it. Profiled with immunoSEQ multiplex PCR; TCRdb holds only in-frame clones, not every one. The sample lists 180,000 or so clones, around 51% occurring once. The data originate from a study of CD8+ T cells in alopecia areata. The CDR3 runs to 12 residues. CDR1 is PRHDT and CDR2 is FYEKMQ in the germline V gene (reference sequence). The ends were cut back, 10 bases at V and 7 bases at J, with 16 bases in the middle.

Sequenced here: CD8+ T cells sorted from blood, sampled at roughly week 53, from a patient treated with tofacitinib. V and J are TRBV13 and TRBJ1-2; the D gene is possibly TRBD1 (5 bases). This sequence originates from a human donor with alopecia areata. CDR3 residues: CAIPRGIGGYTF. CDR3 nucleotides: TGTGCCATACCAAGGGGAATTGGTGGCTACACCTTC. Variable domain in full (rest from reference TRBV13 and TRBJ1-2): AAGVIQSPRHLIKEKRETATLKCYPIPRHDTVYWYQQGPGQDPQFLISFYEKMQSDKGSIPDRFSAQQFSDYHSELNMSSLELGDSALYFCAIPRGIGGYTFGSGTRLTVV.